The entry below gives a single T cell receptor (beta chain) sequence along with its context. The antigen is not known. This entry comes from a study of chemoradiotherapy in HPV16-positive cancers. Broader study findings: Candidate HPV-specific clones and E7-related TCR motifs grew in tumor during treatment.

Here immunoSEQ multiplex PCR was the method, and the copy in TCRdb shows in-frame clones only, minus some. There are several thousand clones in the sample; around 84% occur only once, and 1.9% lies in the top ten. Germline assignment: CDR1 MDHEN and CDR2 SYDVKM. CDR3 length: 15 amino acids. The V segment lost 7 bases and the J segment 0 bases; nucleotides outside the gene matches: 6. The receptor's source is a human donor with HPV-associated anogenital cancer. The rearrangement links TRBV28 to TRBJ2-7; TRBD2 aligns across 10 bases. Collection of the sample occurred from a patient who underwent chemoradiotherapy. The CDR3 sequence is CASTYSGRNSYEQYF. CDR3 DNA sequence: TGTGCCAGCACATATAGCGGGAGGAACTCCTACGAGCAGTACTTC.